A selection of T cell receptor beta chains follows, all from one sample in a study of blood T cell repertoires in COVID-19. Profiling relied on immunoSEQ multiplex PCR, and the TCRdb table lists in-frame clones only, not all of them. The sample lists approximately 72,000 clones, about 89% occurring once. Material: peripheral blood. These receptors came from a woman aged 55-70 years with acute or convalescent COVID-19. Both conserved end residues are part of each CDR3. Fields, in order: clone size, J gene, V gene, D gene, CDR3 DNA, CDR3 protein. A D gene is named only where the DNA matches it firmly. Expanded clones get a size class; other rows say once, few or many, or leave the size out.

clone_size: .; j_call: TRBJ2-7; v_call: TRBV6-6; d_call: .; cdr3_nt: TGTGCCAGCAGTTTCCCGGGGTCCTACGAGCAGTACTTC; cdr3_aa: CASSFPGSYEQYF
clone_size: .; j_call: TRBJ2-3; v_call: TRBV9; d_call: TRBD2; cdr3_nt: TGTGCCAGCAGCGACCTAGCGGGGGCAGATACGCAGTATTTT; cdr3_aa: CASSDLAGADTQYF
clone_size: .; j_call: TRBJ2-7; v_call: TRBV11-2; d_call: .; cdr3_nt: TGTGCCAGCAGTGACCCTGAAAGGGGTTCCTACGAGCAGTACTTC; cdr3_aa: CASSDPERGSYEQYF
clone_size: .; j_call: TRBJ1-1; v_call: TRBV15; d_call: .; cdr3_nt: TGTGCCACCAGCGGTGACAGGCCGGGGGAAGCTTTCTTT; cdr3_aa: CATSGDRPGEAFF
clone_size: .; j_call: TRBJ1-2; v_call: TRBV2; d_call: TRBD1; cdr3_nt: TGTGCCAGCAGGGTGGGCAGGGGGAATGATGGCTACACCTTC; cdr3_aa: CASRVGRGNDGYTF
clone_size: few; j_call: TRBJ1-3; v_call: TRBV5-4; d_call: .; cdr3_nt: TGTGCCAGCAGCTTGACGGGACTCAGCTCTGGAAACACCATATATTTT; cdr3_aa: CASSLTGLSSGNTIYF
clone_size: .; j_call: TRBJ1-2; v_call: TRBV5-4; d_call: .; cdr3_nt: TGTGCCAGCAGCTTGAAAAGGGAGTATGATGGCTACACCTTC; cdr3_aa: CASSLKREYDGYTF
clone_size: .; j_call: TRBJ2-5; v_call: TRBV27; d_call: .; cdr3_nt: TGTGCCAGCAGACCATTGGGCACATGGGAGACCCAGTACTTC; cdr3_aa: CASRPLGTWETQYF
clone_size: .; j_call: TRBJ2-2; v_call: TRBV4-1; d_call: TRBD1; cdr3_nt: TGCGCCAGCAGCCGGGGACAGGGGGCGACCGGGGAGCTGTTTTTT; cdr3_aa: CASSRGQGATGELFF
clone_size: .; j_call: TRBJ2-2; v_call: TRBV7-9; d_call: .; cdr3_nt: TGTGCCAGCAGCCTCCACAGTGGTGACACCGGGGAGCTGTTTTTT; cdr3_aa: CASSLHSGDTGELFF
clone_size: .; j_call: TRBJ2-7; v_call: TRBV19; d_call: TRBD1; cdr3_nt: TGTGCCAGTAGTGCCTCGGGACAGGGGGCTAGAGAGCAGTACTTC; cdr3_aa: CASSASGQGAREQYF
clone_size: .; j_call: TRBJ2-5; v_call: TRBV9; d_call: TRBD2; cdr3_nt: TGTGCCAGCAGCGTAGGGACTAGCGGGGGAAAAGAGACCCAGTACTTC; cdr3_aa: CASSVGTSGGKETQYF
clone_size: .; j_call: TRBJ2-7; v_call: TRBV19; d_call: TRBD2; cdr3_nt: TGTGCCAGTAGTATAGCCCCGGGGGGGCTTGCGTACGAGCAGTACTTC; cdr3_aa: CASSIAPGGLAYEQYF
clone_size: .; j_call: TRBJ1-4; v_call: TRBV11-3; d_call: .; cdr3_nt: TGTGCCAGCAGCCCTCAGGTTCCGTACACTAATGAAAAACTGTTTTTT; cdr3_aa: CASSPQVPYTNEKLFF
clone_size: .; j_call: TRBJ2-5; v_call: TRBV11-2; d_call: TRBD1; cdr3_nt: TGTGCCAGCAGCTCGGACGCCGGGACAGGGGAGACCCAGTACTTC; cdr3_aa: CASSSDAGTGETQYF
clone_size: .; j_call: TRBJ2-7; v_call: TRBV18; d_call: .; cdr3_nt: TGTGCCAGCTCAGTCACGGGGTCCTACGAGCAGTACTTC; cdr3_aa: CASSVTGSYEQYF
clone_size: .; j_call: TRBJ2-1; v_call: TRBV10-3; d_call: TRBD1; cdr3_nt: TGTGCCGTAAGCCCCGGGACAGTATTAGTATACGATGAGCAGTTCTTC; cdr3_aa: CAVSPGTVLVYDEQFF
clone_size: .; j_call: TRBJ2-2; v_call: TRBV7-2; d_call: TRBD1; cdr3_nt: TGTGCCAGCAGCTTAGGGGCAGGGGGAAGCACCGGGGAGCTGTTTTTT; cdr3_aa: CASSLGAGGSTGELFF
clone_size: .; j_call: TRBJ1-6; v_call: TRBV19; d_call: .; cdr3_nt: TGTGCCAGTAGTATTTGGGGGCGAAATTCACCCCTCCACTTT; cdr3_aa: CASSIWGRNSPLHF
clone_size: .; j_call: TRBJ1-4; v_call: TRBV7-2; d_call: .; cdr3_nt: TGTGCCAGCAGCCTAGGACCGAGCGACAAACTGTTTTTT; cdr3_aa: CASSLGPSDKLFF
clone_size: .; j_call: TRBJ2-3; v_call: TRBV24-1; d_call: TRBD2; cdr3_nt: TGTGCCACCAGTGACCCTAGCGGGGCCTCAGATACGCAGTATTTT; cdr3_aa: CATSDPSGASDTQYF
clone_size: .; j_call: TRBJ1-3; v_call: TRBV5-6; d_call: TRBD1; cdr3_nt: TGTGCCAGCAACCCGGGGACAGGGAGGGCTGGAAACACCATATATTTT; cdr3_aa: CASNPGTGRAGNTIYF
clone_size: .; j_call: TRBJ1-1; v_call: TRBV3-1/TRBV3-2; d_call: .; cdr3_nt: TGTGCCAGCACCGGGATCATGAACACTGAAGCTTTCTTT; cdr3_aa: CASTGIMNTEAFF
clone_size: once; j_call: TRBJ2-7; v_call: TRBV19; d_call: TRBD1; cdr3_nt: TGTGCCAGTAGTATATCTACAGGGGGCGAGCAGTACTTC; cdr3_aa: CASSISTGGEQYF
clone_size: .; j_call: TRBJ2-1; v_call: TRBV7-6; d_call: .; cdr3_nt: TGTGCCAGCAGCTTAGGTCAAAATGGGGGGTCCTACAATGAGCAGTTCTTC; cdr3_aa: CASSLGQNGGSYNEQFF
clone_size: .; j_call: TRBJ2-5; v_call: TRBV5-1; d_call: .; cdr3_nt: TGCGCCAGCAGCCGACAGGACCAAGAGACCCAGTACTTC; cdr3_aa: CASSRQDQETQYF
clone_size: .; j_call: TRBJ2-1; v_call: TRBV5-6; d_call: .; cdr3_nt: TGTGCCAGCAGCTTGGCAGGATATATTTCAGATGAGCAGTTCTTC; cdr3_aa: CASSLAGYISDEQFF
clone_size: .; j_call: TRBJ1-2; v_call: TRBV5-1; d_call: TRBD1; cdr3_nt: TGCGCCAGCAGCCCGGGACAGGTTTATGGCTACACCTTC; cdr3_aa: CASSPGQVYGYTF
clone_size: few; j_call: TRBJ2-1; v_call: TRBV18; d_call: TRBD2; cdr3_nt: TGTGCCAGCTCACCTAGGACTAGCGGGGGTAGCTCCTACAATGAGCAGTTCTTC; cdr3_aa: CASSPRTSGGSSYNEQFF
clone_size: .; j_call: TRBJ1-2; v_call: TRBV12-3/TRBV12-4; d_call: TRBD1; cdr3_nt: TGTGCCAGCAGTCACAGGGGGGGGAGTGGCTACACCTTC; cdr3_aa: CASSHRGGSGYTF
clone_size: .; j_call: TRBJ1-4; v_call: TRBV11-1; d_call: .; cdr3_nt: TGTGCCAGCAGCTCAAGGACAGCCCTTAGTGAAAAACTGTTTTTT; cdr3_aa: CASSSRTALSEKLFF
clone_size: .; j_call: TRBJ1-1; v_call: TRBV18; d_call: .; cdr3_nt: TGTGCCAGCTCACCAGGCCAGATGAACACTGAAGCTTTCTTT; cdr3_aa: CASSPGQMNTEAFF
clone_size: .; j_call: TRBJ2-5; v_call: TRBV24-1; d_call: TRBD2; cdr3_nt: TGTGCCACCAGTGATTTGGCGGGGGGGATAGAGACCCAGTACTTC; cdr3_aa: CATSDLAGGIETQYF
clone_size: .; j_call: TRBJ1-3; v_call: TRBV10-3; d_call: TRBD1; cdr3_nt: TGTGCCATCAGAGGGGGCCTTGGCTCTGGAAACACCATATATTTT; cdr3_aa: CAIRGGLGSGNTIYF
clone_size: .; j_call: TRBJ2-5; v_call: TRBV6-2/TRBV6-3; d_call: TRBD1; cdr3_nt: TGTGCCAGCAGCCGGGACAGGGGGAAAGAGACCCAGTACTTC; cdr3_aa: CASSRDRGKETQYF
clone_size: .; j_call: TRBJ2-2; v_call: TRBV6-6; d_call: .; cdr3_nt: TGTGCCAGCAGAGGTGGCGGGAACACCGGGGAGCTGTTTTTT; cdr3_aa: CASRGGGNTGELFF
clone_size: .; j_call: TRBJ1-2; v_call: TRBV10-3; d_call: .; cdr3_nt: TGTGCCATCAGTGAGGCACAGGAGAACTATGGCTACACCTTC; cdr3_aa: CAISEAQENYGYTF
clone_size: .; j_call: TRBJ2-1; v_call: TRBV3-1/TRBV3-2; d_call: TRBD2; cdr3_nt: TGTGCCAGCAGCCAAGTGGCGGGGGGTTTCAATGAGCAGTTCTTC; cdr3_aa: CASSQVAGGFNEQFF
clone_size: .; j_call: TRBJ1-1; v_call: TRBV14; d_call: .; cdr3_nt: TGTGCCAGCAGCCAAGATTCACAGCCGAACACTGAAGCTTTCTTT; cdr3_aa: CASSQDSQPNTEAFF
clone_size: .; j_call: TRBJ2-1; v_call: TRBV4-1; d_call: .; cdr3_nt: TGCGCCAGCAGCCATCCAAACAGGCCCTACAATGAGCAGTTCTTC; cdr3_aa: CASSHPNRPYNEQFF
clone_size: .; j_call: TRBJ1-6; v_call: TRBV11-2; d_call: .; cdr3_nt: TGTGCCAGCAGCTTATCCGGGAGGGATAATTCACCCCTCCACTTT; cdr3_aa: CASSLSGRDNSPLHF
clone_size: .; j_call: TRBJ1-1; v_call: TRBV3-1/TRBV3-2; d_call: TRBD1; cdr3_nt: TGTGCCAGCAGCCACCGGGACAGGGTTACTGAAGCTTTCTTT; cdr3_aa: CASSHRDRVTEAFF
clone_size: .; j_call: TRBJ2-3; v_call: TRBV11-2; d_call: .; cdr3_nt: TGTGCCAGCAGCTTACTGTCGAGCACAGATACGCAGTATTTT; cdr3_aa: CASSLLSSTDTQYF
clone_size: .; j_call: TRBJ1-2; v_call: TRBV2; d_call: .; cdr3_nt: TGTGCCAGCAGTGAGAAAGTCGGGGCTAACTATGGCTACACCTTC; cdr3_aa: CASSEKVGANYGYTF
clone_size: .; j_call: TRBJ1-2; v_call: TRBV19; d_call: TRBD1; cdr3_nt: TGTGCCATCAGAACCCCTCTGGACAGGGGGGACTATGGCTACACCTTC; cdr3_aa: CAIRTPLDRGDYGYTF
clone_size: .; j_call: TRBJ1-4; v_call: TRBV28; d_call: .; cdr3_nt: TGTGCCAGCAGGCTCCTGGGACTGTCGAATGAAAAACTGTTTTTT; cdr3_aa: CASRLLGLSNEKLFF
clone_size: .; j_call: TRBJ1-2; v_call: TRBV6-5; d_call: TRBD1; cdr3_nt: TGTGCCAGCAGTCGGACAGGGGTATCTGATGGCTACACCTTC; cdr3_aa: CASSRTGVSDGYTF
clone_size: .; j_call: TRBJ2-3; v_call: TRBV7-3; d_call: .; cdr3_nt: TGTGCCAGCAGCCTAGGACTGGGTACGCAGTATTTT; cdr3_aa: CASSLGLGTQYF
clone_size: once; j_call: TRBJ2-1; v_call: TRBV4-2; d_call: TRBD2; cdr3_nt: TGTGCCAGCAGTCCCGGGCTAGCGGGGACGAGCTCCTACAATGAGCAGTTCTTC; cdr3_aa: CASSPGLAGTSSYNEQFF
clone_size: .; j_call: TRBJ1-6; v_call: TRBV5-4; d_call: .; cdr3_nt: TGTGCCAGCAGCTTGAGGTCAGGTAATTCACCCCTCCACTTT; cdr3_aa: CASSLRSGNSPLHF
clone_size: few; j_call: TRBJ1-5; v_call: TRBV3-1/TRBV3-2; d_call: .; cdr3_nt: TGTGCCAGCAGCCAAATGGCAAGCAATCAGCCCCAGCATTTT; cdr3_aa: CASSQMASNQPQHF
clone_size: .; j_call: TRBJ1-1; v_call: TRBV20-1; d_call: .; cdr3_nt: TGCAGTGCTAGAGCGTACACTGAAGCTTTCTTT; cdr3_aa: CSARAYTEAFF
clone_size: .; j_call: TRBJ1-5; v_call: TRBV28; d_call: TRBD1; cdr3_nt: TGTGCCAGCAGTTTAAGGACAGGTTACAATCAGCCCCAGCATTTT; cdr3_aa: CASSLRTGYNQPQHF
clone_size: .; j_call: TRBJ1-2; v_call: TRBV6-5; d_call: TRBD1; cdr3_nt: TGTGCCACTACAGGGGGCCAGGGCCTCGATGGCTACACCTTC; cdr3_aa: CATTGGQGLDGYTF